This passage covers 12 T cell receptor beta chains from one sample sequenced in a study of T cell responses to AZD1222 COVID-19 vaccine. Clones were sequenced by immunoSEQ multiplex PCR, and TCRdb holds only the in-frame ones, with some missing. This table holds 75,000 to 100,000 clones, roughly nine tenths found once. The specimen comprised peripheral blood, sampled 28 days after the second AZD1222 dose. The receptors come from an adult who received the AZD1222 COVID-19 vaccine.

The gene calls are TRBV25-1 and TRBJ1-1; 7 bases fit TRBD1. V dropped 0 bases and J dropped 0; count of bases not matched to a gene: 1. Germline V gene sequence: CDR1 MGHDK, CDR2 SYGVNS. The CDR3 length is 15 residues. CDR3 in DNA: TGTGCCAGCAGTGAATATGGGACAGTGAACACTGAAGCTTTCTTT. It translates to CASSEYGTVNTEAFF.

This chain links TRBV3-1 (or the pseudogene TRBV3-2) with TRBJ2-5; the D gene could be TRBD1 or TRBD2 (6 bases each). Germline values: CDR1 LGHDT, CDR2 YNNKEL (reference sequence). V dropped 2 bases and J dropped 4 bases, with 23 bases sitting between them. There are 18 residues in the CDR3. CDR3 amino acids: CASSQKGGGATLRETQYF. The CDR3 DNA reads as TGTGCCAGCAGCCAAAAGGGGGGCGGGGCGACGCTCAGAGAGACCCAGTACTTC.

The rearrangement joins TRBV30 to TRBJ1-2; D ambiguous. Trimming pared 1 base from V and 4 bases from J, leaving 10 bases between. CDR3 length: 13 residues. Per the germline V gene, CDR1 is GTSNPN and CDR2 is SVGIG (reference sequence). CDR3 coding DNA: TGTGCCTGGAGTGGAGGGCCTCCCTATGGCTACACCTTC. Translation gives CAWSGGPPYGYTF.

The chain recombines TRBV7-2 with TRBJ1-3; D call uncertain. The CDR3 totals 16 residues. Trimming stripped 5 bases from V and 0 bases from J, with 14 bases between. Germline V gene data show CDR1 as SGHTA and CDR2 as FQGNSA. CDR3 region: CASSISAPHSGNTIYF. The CDR3 DNA follows: TGTGCCAGCAGCATCTCGGCACCCCACTCTGGAAACACCATATATTTT. Drawing the rest from reference TRBV7-2 and TRBJ1-3, the complete variable domain is GAGVSQSPSNKVTEKGKDVELRCDPISGHTALYWYRQSLGQGLEFLIYFQGNSAPDKSGLPSDRFSAERTGGSVSTLTIQRTQQEDSAVYLCASSISAPHSGNTIYFGEGSWLTVV.

The genes are TRBV30 and TRBJ1-2, with 8 bases matching TRBD1. With 7 bases clipped from V and 0 bases from J, the junction kept 4 bases outside the gene matches. Germline V gives CDR1 GTSNPN, CDR2 SVGIG (reference sequence). The CDR3 is 13 residues long. CDR3 residues: CASATGANYGYTF. CDR3 DNA: TGTGCCTCCGCGACAGGGGCTAACTATGGCTACACCTTC.

The chain has TRBV10-3 and TRBJ2-3, with a weak D call TRBD1 (5 bases). The V gene's germline CDR1 is ENHRY and CDR2 SYGVKD. The CDR3 totals 14 residues. V gave up 7 bases and J gave up 3 bases, with 14 bases separating them. This CDR3 reads CAITSDPGTDTQYF. In nucleotides, the CDR3 is TGTGCCATCACCTCCGACCCAGGGACAGATACGCAGTATTTT.

V is TRBV11-3 and J is TRBJ1-1; D remains unclear. This CDR3 is built from 11 residues. Germline V gene data show CDR1 as SGHNT and CDR2 as YENEEA. Trimming removed 1 base from V and 4 bases from J, with 1 base in between. The CDR3 sequence: CASSLVTEAFF. CDR3 DNA sequence: TGTGCCAGCAGCTTAGTCACTGAAGCTTTCTTT.

This chain connects TRBV6-2 or TRBV6-3 to TRBJ1-1; 8 bases fit TRBD1. The germline V gene has CDR1 MNHEY and CDR2 SVGEGT. The CDR3 consists of 15 residues. V lost 2 bases to trimming and J lost 4 bases; unmatched junction nucleotides: 6. The CDR3 region has the DNA TGTGCCAGCAGTTACCCCCGGGACAGGAGCACTGAAGCTTTCTTT. It translates to CASSYPRDRSTEAFF.

This rearrangement joins TRBV2 to TRBJ2-5; weak D call: TRBD2 (5 bases). This CDR3 is 15 amino acids long. Trimming removed 2 bases at V and 1 base at J, with 11 bases between. Germline-derived CDR1 and CDR2 are SNHLY and FYNNEI. CDR3 protein: CASSESWTPQETQYF. The CDR3 region has the DNA TGTGCCAGCAGTGAATCGTGGACTCCCCAAGAGACCCAGTACTTC.

The chain couples TRBV28 to TRBJ1-2, with 8 bases identical to TRBD1. This CDR3 has 15 residues. V lost 4 bases, J lost 5 bases, and 9 bases stayed unmatched. The germline V gene has CDR1 MDHEN and CDR2 SYDVKM. This CDR3 is CASSSYDRGGYGYTF. CDR3 bases: TGTGCCAGCAGTTCCTACGACAGGGGCGGTTATGGCTACACCTTC.

The chain carries TRBV28 and TRBJ2-7, with D possibly matching TRBD1 (6 bases). This CDR3 spans 15 amino acids. V lost 4 bases to trimming and J lost 1 base, with 14 bases between them. Germline loops: CDR1 MDHEN, CDR2 SYDVKM. The CDR3: CASSSPSTGSYEQYF. CDR3 nucleotides: TGTGCCAGCAGTTCCCCCTCGACAGGTTCCTACGAGCAGTACTTC.

The chain couples TRBV25-1 to TRBJ1-4; D might be TRBD1 (6 bases). In germline, CDR1 is MGHDK, CDR2 SYGVNS. V was shortened by 3 bases and J by 0 bases, with 8 bases between the two germline ends. The CDR3 consists of 15 residues. The CDR3 here is CASSERGATNEKLFF. In DNA form, the CDR3 reads TGTGCCAGCAGTGAGAGGGGGGCAACTAATGAAAAACTGTTTTTT.